In its sample, the clone carrying this T cell receptor (beta chain) was seen a few times. What it binds is not known. The CDR3 has 13 residues. V lost 3 bases to trimming and J lost 5 bases, with 10 bases between them. Per the germline V gene, CDR1 is ENHRY and CDR2 is SYGVKD. With the Oncomine TCR Beta short-read assay, DNA from cultured CD4+ T cells was sequenced. TCRdb reanalysed the PCR reads using MiXCR and keeps one entry per CDR3 protein. The sample shows 7,500 to 8,500 distinct CDR3 sequences, around 61% of them seen only once. This record comes from a study of vaccination and CD4 T cells after COVID-19. In the study overall: The study collected post-vaccine samples a median 72 days after dose two, with a range of 14 to 241.

Study-wide findings and caveats: SARS-CoV-2-reactive clonotypes showed a nonsignificant median rise from 21 to 38. The median proportion of reactive clones detected only post-vaccination in convalescent patients was more than 65%.

Treatment meaning: roughly 10-day PBMC culture with coronavirus spike peptide pools or control peptides (ViraFEST assay). ViraFEST stimulated the growth of antigen-specific T cells using peptide pools and subsequently profiled their TCRs by sequencing. Input material: CD4+ T cells from blood, cultured in vitro. The sequence came from a human donor who had recovered from COVID-19. This chain uses TRBV10-3 with TRBJ2-5, with unresolved D. The CDR3 sequence is CAISEYRMETQYF. Here the CDR3 DNA reads TGTGCCATCAGTGAATACAGAATGGAGACCCAGTACTTC.